This T cell receptor (beta chain) derives from a study of CD8 T cells in Susac syndrome. Study-wide points: A relatively small number of individuals underwent TCR sequencing and HLA analysis.

Trimming took 1 base from V and 7 from J, leaving 19 bases between them. Per the germline V gene, CDR1 is SGHVS and CDR2 is FQNEAQ. The CDR3 has 16 residues. The RNA, roughly 0.5 to 1 ug, was put through reverse transcription using random hexamers. Across 54 Vbeta and 13 Jbeta, immunoSEQ multiplex PCR amplified TCR beta CDR3. Using its own MiXCR run on the immunoSEQ multiplex PCR reads, TCRdb lists one record per CDR3 protein. The sample includes approximately 120,000 distinct CDR3 sequences, about 90% of them seen just once. Healthy donors served as age- and sex-matched controls. The TEMRA cells underwent FACS enrichment, while the CD8+ and CD4+ T cells underwent negative isolation. About this clonotype: No antigen is known for it.

This clonotype originated in a human donor in good health. The source material was CD8+ T cells from PBMCs. The genes are TRBV7-8 and TRBJ1-2; the D gene is possibly TRBD1 (5 bases). CDR3 amino acids: CASSLGGGLLPSGYTF. CDR3 sequence (DNA): TGTGCCAGCAGCTTAGGGGGCGGCTTGCTGCCGAGTGGCTACACCTTC.